This T cell receptor (beta chain) emerged from a study of blood T cell repertoires in COVID-19 (TCRdb year 2020). Regarding the complete study: Samples covering the acute and convalescent phases of COVID-19 were provided by collaborators in the United States, Italy and Spain. The repertoires were made available in a free public database intended to serve as a resource for research on the immune response to SARS-CoV-2. Where available, HLA class I and class II types were obtained from metadata supplied by the sample provider rather than from assay-based typing. The samples were drawn from the first 160 participants of the ongoing ImmuneRACE study and from 1,254 subjects provided by 6 global collaborators. The prospective study material was composed of cDNA or gDNA derived from T cells, B-cell-depleted T cells, or PBMCs. Sample metadata almost always included a de-identified subject ID, COVID-19 status, age in years and sex. Deeply sampled blood TCRbeta repertoires from subjects exposed to, actively infected with, or recovered from COVID-19 were included in the dataset.

Comment on this clone: There is no known antigen for this receptor. No base quality values were provided; no much bigger clone lies one nucleotide off.

Participants in the prospective study were aged about 18 to 95 years, lived in 20 to 25 United States geographic areas, and enrolled through a virtual design. In the prospective study, participants were assigned to cohorts based on the clinical history participants reported in a screening survey and a study questionnaire. Recovered participants in ImmuneRACE Cohort 3 were defined as having two consecutive negative NP/OP PCR tests, clearance from a healthcare professional, or resolution of symptoms. In the prospective study, mobile phlebotomists collected whole blood, serum and a nasopharyngeal or oropharyngeal swab from each participant. Prospective study participants could optionally give additional blood draws and questionnaires over an approximately 2-month period. Before DNA extraction, prospective study blood samples were shipped either frozen or at room temperature. Points the paper makes about the study in general: How much clinical and demographic metadata was included differed by source and by participant, and the metadata was provided uncurated.

TCRbeta CDR3 regions were amplified from genomic DNA by means of the immunoSEQ Assay, a bias-controlled multiplex PCR. The paper's processing steps were these. Within the assay, amplification of reference gene primers was used to estimate how many nucleated cells each sample contained. Sequence reads were collapsed and filtered to measure the absolute abundance of every unique TCRbeta CDR3 rearrangement. For each sample, productive Simpson clonality was calculated as the square root of Simpson's diversity index over productive rearrangements. Sourced from immuneACCESS, this table was stored by TCRdb with only in-frame sequences that have V and J called. A share of the clones is absent; for the studies checked, an unresolved V gene accounts for under half, and the remainder has no known explanation. V, J and clone size were drawn from that table, and D and trimming were deduced from the DNA. This sample gives about 250,000 clones in total; around 91% of them show up just once. In total, the top ten clones hold 2% to 3% of the sample.

CDR3 length: 14 amino acids, cysteine to phenylalanine. Left in the record is the CDR3 DNA by itself, 42 bases read in frame from the first base. Trimming removed 2 bases from V and 5 bases from J, leaving 12 bases between the germline ends. CDR1 and CDR2 are drawn from the germline V gene: MNHNS, SASEGT. Material: PBMCs or T cells enriched from blood (not recorded which). Recombination joined TRBV6-1 with TRBJ1-2, with a tentative D gene TRBD1 over 5 matching bases. The receptor was isolated from a woman aged 18-29 years who had recovered from COVID-19. The CDR3 protein is CASSELWGVYGYTF. The nucleotide sequence is TGTGCCAGCAGTGAATTATGGGGGGTGTATGGCTACACCTTC.